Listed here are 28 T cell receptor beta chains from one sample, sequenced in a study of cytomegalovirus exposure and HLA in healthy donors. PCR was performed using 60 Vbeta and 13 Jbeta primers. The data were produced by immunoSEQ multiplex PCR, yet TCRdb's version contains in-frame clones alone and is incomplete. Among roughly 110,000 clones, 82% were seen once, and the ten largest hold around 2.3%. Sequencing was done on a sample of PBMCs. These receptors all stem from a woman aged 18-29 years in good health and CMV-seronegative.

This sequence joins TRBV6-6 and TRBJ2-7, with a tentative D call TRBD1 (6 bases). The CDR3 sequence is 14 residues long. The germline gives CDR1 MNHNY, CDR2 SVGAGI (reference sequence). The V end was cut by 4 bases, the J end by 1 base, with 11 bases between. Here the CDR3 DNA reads TGTGCCAGCAGTTCCACGACAGGTTCCTACGAGCAGTACTTC. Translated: CASSSTTGSYEQYF.

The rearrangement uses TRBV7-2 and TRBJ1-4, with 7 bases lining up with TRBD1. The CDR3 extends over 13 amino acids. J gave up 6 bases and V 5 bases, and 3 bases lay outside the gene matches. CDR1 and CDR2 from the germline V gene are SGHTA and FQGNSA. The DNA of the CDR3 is TGTGCCAGCAGCCCAGACAGGGATGAAAAACTGTTTTTT. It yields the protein CASSPDRDEKLFF.

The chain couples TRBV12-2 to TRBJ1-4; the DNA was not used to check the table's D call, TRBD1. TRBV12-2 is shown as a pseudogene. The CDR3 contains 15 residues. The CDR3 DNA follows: TGTGCAAGTCGCATAGGGGGCAGGGCTCATGAAAAACTGTTTTTT. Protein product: CASRIGGRAHEKLFF.

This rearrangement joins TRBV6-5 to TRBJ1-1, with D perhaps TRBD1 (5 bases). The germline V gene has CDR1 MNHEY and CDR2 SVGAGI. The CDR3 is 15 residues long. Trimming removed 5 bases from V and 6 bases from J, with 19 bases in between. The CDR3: CASSRYKQGSSEAFF. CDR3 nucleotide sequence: TGTGCCAGCAGTCGGTACAAGCAGGGTAGTTCTGAAGCTTTCTTT.

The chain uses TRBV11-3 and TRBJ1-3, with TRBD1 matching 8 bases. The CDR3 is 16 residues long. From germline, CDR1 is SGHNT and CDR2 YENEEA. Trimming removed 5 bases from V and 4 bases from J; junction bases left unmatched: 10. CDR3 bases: TGTGCCAGCAGCCCGACCAGGGGGCGAAGAGGAAACACCATATATTTT. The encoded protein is CASSPTRGRRGNTIYF.

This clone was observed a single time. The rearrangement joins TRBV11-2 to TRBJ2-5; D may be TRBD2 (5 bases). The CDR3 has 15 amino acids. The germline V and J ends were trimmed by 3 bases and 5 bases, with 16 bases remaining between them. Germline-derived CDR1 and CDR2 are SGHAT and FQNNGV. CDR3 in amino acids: CASSFPTARGETQYF. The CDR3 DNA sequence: TGTGCCAGCAGCTTCCCGACCGCTCGCGGGGAGACCCAGTACTTC.

The chain's CDR3 is CASSIGTENEQFF. The CDR3 DNA follows: TGTGCCAGTAGTATCGGGACAGAGAATGAGCAGTTCTTC. V usage is TRBV19 and J usage is TRBJ2-1, with 7 bases identical to TRBD1. The V and J ends lost 3 bases and 7 bases, in that order; junction bases with no gene match: 3. This CDR3 contains 13 residues. Looked up from germline, CDR1 is LNHDA and CDR2 is SQIVND (reference sequence).

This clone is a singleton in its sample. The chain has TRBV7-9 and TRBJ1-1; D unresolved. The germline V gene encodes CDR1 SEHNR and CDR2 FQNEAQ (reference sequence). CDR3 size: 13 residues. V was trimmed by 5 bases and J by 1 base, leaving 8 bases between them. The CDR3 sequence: CASSTTENTEAFF. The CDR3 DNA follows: TGTGCCAGCAGCACAACAGAGAACACTGAAGCTTTCTTT.

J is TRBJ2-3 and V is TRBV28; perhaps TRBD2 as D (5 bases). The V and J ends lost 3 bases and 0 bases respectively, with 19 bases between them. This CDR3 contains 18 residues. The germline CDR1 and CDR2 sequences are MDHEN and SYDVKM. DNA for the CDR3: TGTGCCAGCAGTTTTGTACTAGGCCTTTCCGCTAGCACAGATACGCAGTATTTT. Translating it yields CASSFVLGLSASTDTQYF.

The CDR3 sequence: CASSFIGTGVEAFF. CDR3 bases: TGCGCCAGCAGCTTTATCGGGACAGGGGTTGAAGCTTTCTTT. J is TRBJ1-1 and V is TRBV4-3; 10 bases fit TRBD1. From germline, CDR1 is LGHNA and CDR2 YSLEER. The CDR3 has 14 amino acids. V lost 5 bases and J lost 7; bases outside the gene matches: 7.

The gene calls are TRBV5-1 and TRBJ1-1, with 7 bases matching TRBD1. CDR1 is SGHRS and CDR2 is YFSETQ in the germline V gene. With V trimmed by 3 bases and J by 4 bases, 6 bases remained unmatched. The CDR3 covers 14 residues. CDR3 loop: CASSWQDRITEAFF. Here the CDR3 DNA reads TGCGCCAGCAGCTGGCAGGACAGGATCACTGAAGCTTTCTTT.

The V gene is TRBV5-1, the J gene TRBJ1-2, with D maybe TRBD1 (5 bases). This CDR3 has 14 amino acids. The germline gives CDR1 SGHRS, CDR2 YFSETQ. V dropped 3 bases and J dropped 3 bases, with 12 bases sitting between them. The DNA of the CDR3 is TGCGCCAGCAGCTGGAGGGGCGGGGACTATGGCTACACCTTC. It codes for CASSWRGGDYGYTF.

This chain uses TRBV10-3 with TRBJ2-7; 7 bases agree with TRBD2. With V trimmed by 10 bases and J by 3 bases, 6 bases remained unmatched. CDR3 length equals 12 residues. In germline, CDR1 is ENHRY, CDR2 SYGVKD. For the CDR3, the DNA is TGTGCCAGCGGACTAGGACTCTACGAGCAGTACTTC. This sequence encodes CASGLGLYEQYF.

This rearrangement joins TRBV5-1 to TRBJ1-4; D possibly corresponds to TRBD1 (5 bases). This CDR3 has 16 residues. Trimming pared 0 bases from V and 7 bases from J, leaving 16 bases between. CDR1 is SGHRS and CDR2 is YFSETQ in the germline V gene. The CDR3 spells CASSLASGHNSEKLFF. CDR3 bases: TGCGCCAGCAGCTTGGCTTCAGGGCATAATTCTGAAAAACTGTTTTTT.

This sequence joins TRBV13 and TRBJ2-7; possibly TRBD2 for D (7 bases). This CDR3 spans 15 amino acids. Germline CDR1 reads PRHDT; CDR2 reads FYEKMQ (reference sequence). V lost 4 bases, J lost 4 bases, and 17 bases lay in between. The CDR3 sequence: CASSSGLKGGYEQYV. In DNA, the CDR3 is TGTGCCAGCAGCTCGGGCCTAAAGGGGGGGTACGAGCAGTACGTC.

The CDR3 nucleotides are TGTGCAAGTCGCTTAGCGAAGGACAGGGAGGGCACTGAAGCTTTCTTT. Translation gives CASRLAKDREGTEAFF. The chain carries TRBV12-2 and TRBJ1-1; the DNA was not used to check the table's D call, TRBD1. TRBV12-2 is noted as a pseudogene. This CDR3 region has 16 residues.

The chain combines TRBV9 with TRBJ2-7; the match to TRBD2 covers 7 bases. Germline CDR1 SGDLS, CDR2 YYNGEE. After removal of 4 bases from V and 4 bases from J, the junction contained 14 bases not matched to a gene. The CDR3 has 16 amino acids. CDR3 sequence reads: CASSRHGSGSAYEQYF. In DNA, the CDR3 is TGTGCCAGCAGCCGCCACGGTAGCGGGTCGGCATACGAGCAGTACTTC.

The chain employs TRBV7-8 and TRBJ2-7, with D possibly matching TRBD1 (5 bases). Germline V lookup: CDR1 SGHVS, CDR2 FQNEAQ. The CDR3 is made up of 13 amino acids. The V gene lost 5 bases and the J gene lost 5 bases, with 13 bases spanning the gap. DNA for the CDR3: TGTGCCAGCAGCACTCGACAGTCACACGAGCAGTACTTC. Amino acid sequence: CASSTRQSHEQYF.

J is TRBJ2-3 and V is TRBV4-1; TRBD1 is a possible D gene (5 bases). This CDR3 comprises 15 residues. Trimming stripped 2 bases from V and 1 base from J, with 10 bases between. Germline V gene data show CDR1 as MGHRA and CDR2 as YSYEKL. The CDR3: CASSQQGTRTDTQYF. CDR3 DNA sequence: TGCGCCAGCAGCCAACAGGGAACCCGCACAGATACGCAGTATTTT.

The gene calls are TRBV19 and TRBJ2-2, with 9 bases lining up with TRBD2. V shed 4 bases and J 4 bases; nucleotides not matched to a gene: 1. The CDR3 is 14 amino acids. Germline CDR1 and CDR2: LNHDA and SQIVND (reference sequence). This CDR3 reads CASSSGGGTGELFF. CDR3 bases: TGTGCCAGTAGTAGCGGGGGGGGCACCGGGGAGCTGTTTTTT.

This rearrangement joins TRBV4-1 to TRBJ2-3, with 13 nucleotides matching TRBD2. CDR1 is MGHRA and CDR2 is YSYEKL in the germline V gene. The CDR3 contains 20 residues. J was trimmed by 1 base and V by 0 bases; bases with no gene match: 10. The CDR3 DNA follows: TGCGCCAGCAGCCAAGATCGGGGACTAGCGGGAAGGGTGGGCACAGATACGCAGTATTTT. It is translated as CASSQDRGLAGRVGTDTQYF.

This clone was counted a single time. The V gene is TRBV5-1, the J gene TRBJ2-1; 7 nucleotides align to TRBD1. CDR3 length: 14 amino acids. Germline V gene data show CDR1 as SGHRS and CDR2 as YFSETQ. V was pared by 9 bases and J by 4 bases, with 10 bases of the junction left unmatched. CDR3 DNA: TGCGCCACCACATCGGGACAGCCTTACAATGAGCAGTTCTTC. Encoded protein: CATTSGQPYNEQFF.

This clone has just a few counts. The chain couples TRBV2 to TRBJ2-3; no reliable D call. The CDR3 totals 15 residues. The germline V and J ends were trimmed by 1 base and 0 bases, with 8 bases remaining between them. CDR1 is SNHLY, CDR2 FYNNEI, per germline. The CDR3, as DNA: TGTGCCAGCAGTGAAGAGTTGACTAGCACAGATACGCAGTATTTT. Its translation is CASSEELTSTDTQYF.

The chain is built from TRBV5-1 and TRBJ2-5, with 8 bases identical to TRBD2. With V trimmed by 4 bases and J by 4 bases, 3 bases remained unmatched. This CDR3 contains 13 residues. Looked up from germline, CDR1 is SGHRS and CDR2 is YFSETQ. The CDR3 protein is CASSPGGGETQYF. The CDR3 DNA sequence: TGCGCCAGCAGCCCGGGGGGGGGAGAGACCCAGTACTTC.

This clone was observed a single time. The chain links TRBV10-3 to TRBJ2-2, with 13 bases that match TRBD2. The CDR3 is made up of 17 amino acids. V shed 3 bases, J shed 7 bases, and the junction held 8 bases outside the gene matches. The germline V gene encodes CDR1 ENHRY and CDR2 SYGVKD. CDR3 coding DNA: TGTGCCATCAGTGAATCCGGGACTAGCGGGGTGAGCGGGGAGCTGTTTTTT. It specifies CAISESGTSGVSGELFF.

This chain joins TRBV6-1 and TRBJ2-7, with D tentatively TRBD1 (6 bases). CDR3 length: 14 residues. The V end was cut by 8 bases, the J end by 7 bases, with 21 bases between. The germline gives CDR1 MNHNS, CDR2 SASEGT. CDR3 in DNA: TGTGCCAGCGAATCGCCGTGGGTTAGGGGGGAGCAGTACTTC. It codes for CASESPWVRGEQYF.

Written as DNA, the CDR3 is TGTGCCACCGCGGGGCAGCACCTAGCCAAAAACATTCAGTACTTC. As protein: CATAGQHLAKNIQYF. J is TRBJ2-4 and V is TRBV15; D possibly corresponds to TRBD2 (6 bases). Germline V gene lookup returns CDR1 LNHNV and CDR2 YYDKDF (reference sequence). This CDR3 is 15 amino acids long. V dropped 8 bases and J dropped 0 bases, with 14 bases sitting between them. Complete variable domain (other parts from reference TRBV15 and TRBJ2-4): DAMVIQNPRYQVTQFGKPVTLSCSQTLNHNVMYWYQQKSSQAPKLLFHYYDKDFNNEADTPDNFQSRRPNTSFCFLDIRSPGLGDTAMYLCATAGQHLAKNIQYFGAGTRLSVL.

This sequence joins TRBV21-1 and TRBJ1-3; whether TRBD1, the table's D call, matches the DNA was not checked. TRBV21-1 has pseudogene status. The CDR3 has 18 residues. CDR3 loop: CASRQGADNPVSGNTIYF. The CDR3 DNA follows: TGTGCCAGCAGACAGGGGGCTGATAACCCCGTCTCTGGAAACACCATATATTTT.